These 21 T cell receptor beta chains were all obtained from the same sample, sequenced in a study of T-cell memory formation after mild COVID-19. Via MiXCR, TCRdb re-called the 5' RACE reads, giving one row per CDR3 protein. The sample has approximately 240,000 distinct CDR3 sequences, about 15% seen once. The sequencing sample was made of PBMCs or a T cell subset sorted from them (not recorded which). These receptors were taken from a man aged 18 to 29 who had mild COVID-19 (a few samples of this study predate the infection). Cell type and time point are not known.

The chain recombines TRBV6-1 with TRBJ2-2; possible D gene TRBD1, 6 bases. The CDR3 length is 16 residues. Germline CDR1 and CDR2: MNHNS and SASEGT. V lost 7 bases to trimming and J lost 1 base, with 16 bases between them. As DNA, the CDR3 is TGTGCCAGCACCTTTGCCCCGGGACAGAACACCGGGGAGCTGTTTTTT. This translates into CASTFAPGQNTGELFF.

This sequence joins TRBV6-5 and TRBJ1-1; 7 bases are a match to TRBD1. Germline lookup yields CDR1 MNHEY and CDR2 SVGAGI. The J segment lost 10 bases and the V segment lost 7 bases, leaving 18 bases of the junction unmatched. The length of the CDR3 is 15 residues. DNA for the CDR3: TGTGCCAGCACCGCAGCAGGGGGGGCGGATCGTGGAGCTTTCTTT. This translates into CASTAAGGADRGAFF.

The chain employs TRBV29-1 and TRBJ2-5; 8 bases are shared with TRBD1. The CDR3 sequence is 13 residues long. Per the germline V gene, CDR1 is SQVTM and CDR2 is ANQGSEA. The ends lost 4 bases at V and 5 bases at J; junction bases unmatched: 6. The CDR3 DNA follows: TGCAGCGTTGTTCCAGGGGGCCCGGAGACCCAGTACTTC. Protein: CSVVPGGPETQYF.

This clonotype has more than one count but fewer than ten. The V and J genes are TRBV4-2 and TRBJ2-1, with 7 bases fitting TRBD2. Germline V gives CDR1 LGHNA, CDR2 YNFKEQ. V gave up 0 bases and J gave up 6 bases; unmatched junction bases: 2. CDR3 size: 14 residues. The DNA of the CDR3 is TGTGCCAGCAGCCAAGATACGGGGGGCAATGAGCAGTTCTTC. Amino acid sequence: CASSQDTGGNEQFF.

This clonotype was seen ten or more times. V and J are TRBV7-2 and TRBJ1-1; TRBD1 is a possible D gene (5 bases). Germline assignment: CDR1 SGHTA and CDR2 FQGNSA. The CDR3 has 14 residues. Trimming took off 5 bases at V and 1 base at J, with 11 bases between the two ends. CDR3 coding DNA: TGTGCCAGCAGCCAAGACAGATGGAACACTGAAGCTTTCTTT. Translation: CASSQDRWNTEAFF.

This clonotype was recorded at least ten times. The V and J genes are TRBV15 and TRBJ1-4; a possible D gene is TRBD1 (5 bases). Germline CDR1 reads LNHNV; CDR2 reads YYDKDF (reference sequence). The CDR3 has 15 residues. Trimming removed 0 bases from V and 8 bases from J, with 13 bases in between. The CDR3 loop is CATSRDRGWDEKLFF. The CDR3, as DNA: TGTGCCACCAGCAGAGACCGGGGCTGGGACGAAAAACTGTTTTTT.

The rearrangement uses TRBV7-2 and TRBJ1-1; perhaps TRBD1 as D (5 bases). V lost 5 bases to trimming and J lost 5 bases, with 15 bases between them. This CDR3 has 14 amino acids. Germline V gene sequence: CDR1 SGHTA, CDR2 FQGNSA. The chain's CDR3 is CASSANQGSTEAFF. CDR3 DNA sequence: TGTGCCAGCAGCGCAAACCAGGGTTCGACTGAAGCTTTCTTT. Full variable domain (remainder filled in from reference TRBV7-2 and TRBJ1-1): GAGVSQSPSNKVTEKGKDVELRCDPISGHTALYWYRQSLGQGLEFLIYFQGNSAPDKSGLPSDRFSAERTGGSVSTLTIQRTQQEDSAVYLCASSANQGSTEAFFGQGTRLTVV.

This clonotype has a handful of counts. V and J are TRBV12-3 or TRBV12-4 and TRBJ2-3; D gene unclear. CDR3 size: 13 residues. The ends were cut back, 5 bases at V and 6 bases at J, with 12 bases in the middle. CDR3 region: CASSVQAADTQYF. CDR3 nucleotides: TGTGCCAGCAGTGTCCAAGCCGCGGATACGCAGTATTTT.

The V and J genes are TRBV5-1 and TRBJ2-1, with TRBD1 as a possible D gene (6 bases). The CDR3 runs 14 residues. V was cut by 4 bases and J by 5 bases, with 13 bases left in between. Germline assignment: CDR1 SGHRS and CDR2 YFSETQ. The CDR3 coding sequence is TGCGCCAGCAGCCCTCGGACAGCGAACAATGAGCAGTTCTTC. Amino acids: CASSPRTANNEQFF.

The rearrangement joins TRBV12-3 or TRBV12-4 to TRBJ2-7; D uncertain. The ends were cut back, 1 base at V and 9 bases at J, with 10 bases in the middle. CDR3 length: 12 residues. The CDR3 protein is CASSLGQDRQYF. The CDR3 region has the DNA TGTGCCAGCAGTTTAGGCCAGGACCGGCAGTACTTC.

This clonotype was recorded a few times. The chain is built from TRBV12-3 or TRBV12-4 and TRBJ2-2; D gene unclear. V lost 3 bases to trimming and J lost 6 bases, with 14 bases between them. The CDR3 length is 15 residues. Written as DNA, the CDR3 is TGTGCCAGCAGTTTTTACGATCGTGGCTCCGGGGAGCTGTTTTTT. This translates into CASSFYDRGSGELFF.

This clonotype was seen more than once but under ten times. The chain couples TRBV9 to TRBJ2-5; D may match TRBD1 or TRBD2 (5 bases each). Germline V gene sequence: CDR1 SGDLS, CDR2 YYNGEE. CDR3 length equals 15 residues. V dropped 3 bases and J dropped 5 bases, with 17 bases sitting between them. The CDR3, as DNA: TGTGCCAGCAGCGCCGGGACGCACCGTGGGGAGACCCAGTACTTC. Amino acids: CASSAGTHRGETQYF. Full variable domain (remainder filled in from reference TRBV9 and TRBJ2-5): DSGVTQTPKHLITATGQRVTLRCSPRSGDLSVYWYQQSLDQGLQFLIQYYNGEERAKGNILERFSAQQFPDLHSELNLSSLELGDSALYFCASSAGTHRGETQYFGPGTRLLVL.

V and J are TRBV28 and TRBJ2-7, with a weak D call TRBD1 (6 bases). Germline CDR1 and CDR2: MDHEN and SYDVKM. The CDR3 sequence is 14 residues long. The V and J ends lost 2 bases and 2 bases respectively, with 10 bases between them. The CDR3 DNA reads TGTGCCAGCAGTTTAGAGGGACACCCCTACGAGCAGTACGTC. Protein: CASSLEGHPYEQYV.

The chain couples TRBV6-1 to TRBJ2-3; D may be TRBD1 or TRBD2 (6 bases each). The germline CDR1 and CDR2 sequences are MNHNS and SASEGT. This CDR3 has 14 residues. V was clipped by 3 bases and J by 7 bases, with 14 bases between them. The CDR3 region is CASSDSGGRNTQYF. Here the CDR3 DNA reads TGTGCCAGCAGTGACTCTGGGGGGCGGAATACGCAGTATTTT.

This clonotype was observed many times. The DNA of the CDR3 is TGCGCCAGCAGCTTCACAGGGGGCTCCTACGAGCAGTACTTC. Translating gives CASSFTGGSYEQYF. The chain combines TRBV5-1 with TRBJ2-7, with 8 bases lining up with TRBD1. The V gene end was trimmed by 2 bases and the J gene end by 0 bases; junction bases not matched to a gene: 1. CDR3 length equals 14 residues. CDR1 is SGHRS and CDR2 is YFSETQ in the germline V gene.

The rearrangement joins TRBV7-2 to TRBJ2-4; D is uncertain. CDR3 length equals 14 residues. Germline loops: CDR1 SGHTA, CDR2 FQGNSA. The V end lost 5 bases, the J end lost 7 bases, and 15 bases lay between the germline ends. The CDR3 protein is CASSPDRTPNIQYF. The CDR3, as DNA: TGTGCCAGCAGCCCCGACCGGACGCCGAACATTCAGTACTTC. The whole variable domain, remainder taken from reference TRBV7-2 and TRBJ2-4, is GAGVSQSPSNKVTEKGKDVELRCDPISGHTALYWYRQSLGQGLEFLIYFQGNSAPDKSGLPSDRFSAERTGGSVSTLTIQRTQQEDSAVYLCASSPDRTPNIQYFGAGTRLSVL.

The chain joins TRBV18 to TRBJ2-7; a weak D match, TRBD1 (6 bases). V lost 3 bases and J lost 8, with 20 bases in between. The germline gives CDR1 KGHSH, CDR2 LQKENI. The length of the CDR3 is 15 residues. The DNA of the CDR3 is TGTGCCAGCTCACCGGGAGAGCTACAGGGTGCGAAGCAGTACGTC. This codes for CASSPGELQGAKQYV.

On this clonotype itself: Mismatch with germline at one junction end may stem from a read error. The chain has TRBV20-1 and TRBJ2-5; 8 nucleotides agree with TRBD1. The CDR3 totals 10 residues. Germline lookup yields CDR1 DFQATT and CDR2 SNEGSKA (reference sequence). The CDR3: CSAVRDRIIF. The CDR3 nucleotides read TGCAGTGCAGTTAGGGACAGGATCATCTTC.

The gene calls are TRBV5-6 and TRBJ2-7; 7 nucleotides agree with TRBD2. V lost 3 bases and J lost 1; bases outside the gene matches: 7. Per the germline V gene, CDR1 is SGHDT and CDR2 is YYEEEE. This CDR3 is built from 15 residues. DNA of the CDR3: TGTGCCAGCAGCTGGGGCGGGAGTTATTCCTACGAGCAGTACGTC. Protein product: CASSWGGSYSYEQYV.

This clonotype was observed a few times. The CDR3 sequence is CASSSNLAGEKFF. CDR3 coding DNA: TGCGCCAGCAGCTCGAACCTAGCGGGGGAGAAGTTCTTC. The chain is built from TRBV5-1 and TRBJ2-1, with 10 bases lining up with TRBD2. After removal of 3 bases from V and 14 bases from J, the junction contained 8 bases not matched to a gene. The CDR3 is 13 residues long. CDR1 and CDR2 from the germline V gene are SGHRS and YFSETQ.

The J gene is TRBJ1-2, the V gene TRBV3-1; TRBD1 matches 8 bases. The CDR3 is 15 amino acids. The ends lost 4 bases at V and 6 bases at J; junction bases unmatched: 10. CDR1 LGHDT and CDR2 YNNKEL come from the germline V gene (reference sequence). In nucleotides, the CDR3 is TGTGCCAGCAGCCTCCAGACGACAGGGGTTCATGGCTACACCTTC. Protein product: CASSLQTTGVHGYTF.